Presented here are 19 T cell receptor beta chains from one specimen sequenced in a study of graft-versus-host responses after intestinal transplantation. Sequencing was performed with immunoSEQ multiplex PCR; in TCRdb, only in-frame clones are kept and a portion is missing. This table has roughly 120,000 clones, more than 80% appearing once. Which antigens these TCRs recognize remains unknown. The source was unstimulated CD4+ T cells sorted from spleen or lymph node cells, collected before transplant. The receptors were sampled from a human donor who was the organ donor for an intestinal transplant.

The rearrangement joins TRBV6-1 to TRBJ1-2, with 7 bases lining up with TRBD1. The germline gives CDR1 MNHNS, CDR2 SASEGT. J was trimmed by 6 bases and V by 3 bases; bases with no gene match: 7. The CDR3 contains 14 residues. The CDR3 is CASSDRQGDDGYTF. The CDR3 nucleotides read TGTGCCAGCAGTGACAGGCAGGGGGACGATGGCTACACCTTC.

CDR3 sequence (DNA): TGTGCCAGCAGTCCCAGGAGGGGAGGAACTGAAGCTTTCTTT. It translates to CASSPRRGGTEAFF. The V call is TRBV27, the J call TRBJ1-1; tentative D call: TRBD1 (5 bases). Germline V gene sequence: CDR1 MNHEY, CDR2 SMNVEV (reference sequence). The V gene lost 5 bases and the J gene lost 5 bases, with 15 bases spanning the gap. The length of the CDR3 is 14 residues.

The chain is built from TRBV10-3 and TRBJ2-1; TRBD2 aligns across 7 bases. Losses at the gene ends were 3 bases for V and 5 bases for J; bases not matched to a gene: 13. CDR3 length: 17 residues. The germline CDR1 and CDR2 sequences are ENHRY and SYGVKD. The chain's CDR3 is CAISDGQREWGNNEQFF. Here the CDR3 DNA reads TGTGCCATCAGTGACGGTCAGCGGGAATGGGGAAACAATGAGCAGTTCTTC.

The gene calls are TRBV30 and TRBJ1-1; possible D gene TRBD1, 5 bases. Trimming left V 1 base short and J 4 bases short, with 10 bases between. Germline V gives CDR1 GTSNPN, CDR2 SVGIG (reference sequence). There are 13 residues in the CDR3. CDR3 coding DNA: TGTGCCTGGAGTGGACAGCCCGGCACTGAAGCTTTCTTT. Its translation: CAWSGQPGTEAFF.

The CDR3 protein is CASSLKFSIQETQYF. The CDR3 nucleotides are TGTGCCAGTAGCTTAAAATTCTCAATTCAAGAGACCCAGTACTTC. The chain carries TRBV19 and TRBJ2-5; D gene ambiguous. Germline CDR1 and CDR2: LNHDA and SQIVND (reference sequence). The V and J ends lost 6 bases and 2 bases respectively, with 16 bases between them. The CDR3 consists of 15 residues. The full variable domain, with the rest looked up from reference TRBV19 and TRBJ2-5, is DGGITQSPKYLFRKEGQNVTLSCEQNLNHDAMYWYRQDPGQGLRLIYYSQIVNDFQKGDIAEGYSVSREKKESFPLTVTSAQKNPTAFYLCASSLKFSIQETQYFGPGTRLLVL.

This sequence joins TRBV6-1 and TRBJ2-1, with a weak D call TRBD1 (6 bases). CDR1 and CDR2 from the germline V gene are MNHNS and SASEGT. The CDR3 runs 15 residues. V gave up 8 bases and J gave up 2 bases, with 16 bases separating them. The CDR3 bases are TGTGCCAGCGGATCTACCAGGGGCGCCTACAATGAGCAGTTCTTC. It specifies CASGSTRGAYNEQFF.

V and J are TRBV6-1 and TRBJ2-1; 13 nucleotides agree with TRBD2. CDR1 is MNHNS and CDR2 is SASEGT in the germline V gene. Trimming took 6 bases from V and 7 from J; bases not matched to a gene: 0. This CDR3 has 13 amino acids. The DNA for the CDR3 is TGTGCCAGCAGGACTAGCGGGAGGAATGAGCAGTTCTTC. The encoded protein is CASRTSGRNEQFF.

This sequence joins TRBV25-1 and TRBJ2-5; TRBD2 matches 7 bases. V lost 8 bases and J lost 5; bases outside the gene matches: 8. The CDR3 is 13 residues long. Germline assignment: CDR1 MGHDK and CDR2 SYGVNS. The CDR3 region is CASGGEARETQYF. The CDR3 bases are TGTGCCAGCGGGGGGGAGGCGCGGGAGACCCAGTACTTC.

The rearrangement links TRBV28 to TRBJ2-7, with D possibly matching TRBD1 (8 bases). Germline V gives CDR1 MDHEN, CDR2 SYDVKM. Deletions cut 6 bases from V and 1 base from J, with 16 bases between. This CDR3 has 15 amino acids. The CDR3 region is CASSRAGTGSYEQYF. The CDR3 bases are TGTGCCAGCAGCCGAGCGGGGACAGGATCCTACGAGCAGTACTTC.

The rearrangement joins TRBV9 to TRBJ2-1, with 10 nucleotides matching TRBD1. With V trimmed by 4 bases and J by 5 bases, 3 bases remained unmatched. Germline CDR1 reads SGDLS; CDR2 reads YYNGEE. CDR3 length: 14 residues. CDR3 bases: TGTGCCAGCAGCCCCGGGACAGGGGACAATGAGCAGTTCTTC. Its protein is CASSPGTGDNEQFF.

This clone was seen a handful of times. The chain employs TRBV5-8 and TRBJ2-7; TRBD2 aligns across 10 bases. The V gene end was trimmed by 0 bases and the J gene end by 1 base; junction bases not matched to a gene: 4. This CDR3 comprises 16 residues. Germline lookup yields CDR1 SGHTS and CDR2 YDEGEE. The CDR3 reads CASSLGAGGYSYEQYF. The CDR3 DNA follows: TGTGCCAGCAGCTTGGGAGCGGGAGGGTATTCCTACGAGCAGTACTTC.

The CDR3 DNA sequence: TGTGCCAGCAGAAATCCGGGACAGGGGGCTTCCTACGAGCAGTACTTC. It translates to CASRNPGQGASYEQYF. The V and J genes are TRBV6-6 and TRBJ2-7, with TRBD1 matching over 12 bases. Germline V gene sequence: CDR1 MNHNY, CDR2 SVGAGI (reference sequence). V was pared by 6 bases and J by 1 base, with 7 bases of the junction left unmatched. This CDR3 is 16 amino acids long.

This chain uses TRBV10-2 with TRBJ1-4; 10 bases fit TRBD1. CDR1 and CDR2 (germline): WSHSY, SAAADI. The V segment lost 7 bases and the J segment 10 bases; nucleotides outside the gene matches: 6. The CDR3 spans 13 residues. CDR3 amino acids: CASNGQGEGKLFF. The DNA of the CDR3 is TGCGCCAGCAATGGACAGGGGGAAGGAAAACTGTTTTTT.

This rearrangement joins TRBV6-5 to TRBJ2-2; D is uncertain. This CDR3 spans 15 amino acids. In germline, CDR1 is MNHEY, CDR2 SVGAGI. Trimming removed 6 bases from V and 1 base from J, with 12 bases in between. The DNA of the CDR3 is TGTGCCAGCAGCCTCGAGACTGGGAACACCGGGGAGCTGTTTTTT. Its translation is CASSLETGNTGELFF.

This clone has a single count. The CDR3 bases are TGTGCCAGTAGTATCCAAGCGGGAGTGGTGGACGAGCAGTACTTC. Protein sequence: CASSIQAGVVDEQYF. V usage is TRBV19 and J usage is TRBJ2-7; TRBD2 agrees at 8 bases. Germline-derived CDR1 and CDR2 are LNHDA and SQIVND (reference sequence). The CDR3 sequence is 15 residues long. V shed 3 bases and J 5 bases; nucleotides not matched to a gene: 9.

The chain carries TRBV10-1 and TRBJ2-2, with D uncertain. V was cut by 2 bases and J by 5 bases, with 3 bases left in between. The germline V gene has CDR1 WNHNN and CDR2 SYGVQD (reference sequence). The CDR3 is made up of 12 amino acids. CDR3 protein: CASSEGTGELFF. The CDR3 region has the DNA TGCGCCAGCAGTGAGGGGACCGGGGAGCTGTTTTTT.

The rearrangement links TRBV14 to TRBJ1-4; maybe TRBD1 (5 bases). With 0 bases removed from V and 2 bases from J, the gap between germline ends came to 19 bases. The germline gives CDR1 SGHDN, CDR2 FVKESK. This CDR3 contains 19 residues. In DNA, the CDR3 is TGTGCCAGCAGCCAAGACGGGGGGACGGGAAGAGGCACTAATGAAAAACTGTTTTTT. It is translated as CASSQDGGTGRGTNEKLFF. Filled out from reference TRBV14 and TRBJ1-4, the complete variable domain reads EAGVTQFPSHSVIEKGQTVTLRCDPISGHDNLYWYRRVMGKEIKFLLHFVKESKQDESGMPNNRFLAERTGGTYSTLKVQPAELEDSGVYFCASSQDGGTGRGTNEKLFFGSGTQLSVL.

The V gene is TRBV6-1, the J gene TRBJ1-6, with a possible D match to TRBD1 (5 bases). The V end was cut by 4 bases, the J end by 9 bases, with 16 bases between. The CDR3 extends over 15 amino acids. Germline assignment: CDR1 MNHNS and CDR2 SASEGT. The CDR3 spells CASSAPGTAGSPLHF. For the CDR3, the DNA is TGTGCCAGCAGTGCCCCCGGGACGGCCGGTTCACCCCTCCACTTT.

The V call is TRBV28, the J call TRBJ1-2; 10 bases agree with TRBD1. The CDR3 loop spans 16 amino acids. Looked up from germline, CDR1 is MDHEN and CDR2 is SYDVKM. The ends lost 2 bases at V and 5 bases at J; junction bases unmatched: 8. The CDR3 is CASSLGDRGEYYGYTF. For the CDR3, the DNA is TGTGCCAGCAGTTTAGGGGACAGGGGAGAGTATTATGGCTACACCTTC.